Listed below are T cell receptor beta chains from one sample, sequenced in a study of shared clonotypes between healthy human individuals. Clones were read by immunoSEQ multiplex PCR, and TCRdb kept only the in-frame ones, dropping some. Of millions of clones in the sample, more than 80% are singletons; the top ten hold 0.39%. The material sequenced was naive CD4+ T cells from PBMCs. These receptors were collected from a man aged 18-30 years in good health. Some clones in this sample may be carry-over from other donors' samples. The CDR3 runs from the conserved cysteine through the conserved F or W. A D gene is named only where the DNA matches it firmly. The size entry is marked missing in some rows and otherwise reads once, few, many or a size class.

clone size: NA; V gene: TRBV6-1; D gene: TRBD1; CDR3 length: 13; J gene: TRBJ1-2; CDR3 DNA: TGTGCCAGCAGGTTGGGGACAGGGGATGGCTACACCTTC; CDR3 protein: CASRLGTGDGYTF
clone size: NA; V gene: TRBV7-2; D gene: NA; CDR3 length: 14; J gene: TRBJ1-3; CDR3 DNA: TGTGCCAGCAGCCTCAAGTCCTCTGGAAACACCATATATTTT; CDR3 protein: CASSLKSSGNTIYF
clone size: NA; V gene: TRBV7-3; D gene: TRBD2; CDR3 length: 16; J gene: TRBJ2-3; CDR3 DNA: TGTGCCAGCAGCTTACTTCCAGCGGGAGCCACGGATACGCAGTATTTT; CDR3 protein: CASSLLPAGATDTQYF
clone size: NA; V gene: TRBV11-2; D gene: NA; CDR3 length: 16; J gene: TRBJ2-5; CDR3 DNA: TGTGCCAGCAGCCCCACCCGTGGGGCTTTGTTAGAGACCCAGTACTTC; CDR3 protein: CASSPTRGALLETQYF
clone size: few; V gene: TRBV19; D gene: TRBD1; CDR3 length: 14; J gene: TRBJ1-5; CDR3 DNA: TGTGCCAGTACCCCGGGACAGGGGTCGATGGCCCAGCATTTT; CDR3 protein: CASTPGQGSMAQHF
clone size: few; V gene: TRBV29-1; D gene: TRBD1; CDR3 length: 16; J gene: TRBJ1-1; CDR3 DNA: TGCAGCGTTGGAGGGACAGGGGGCTTGGGGAACACTGAAGCTTTCTTT; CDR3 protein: CSVGGTGGLGNTEAFF
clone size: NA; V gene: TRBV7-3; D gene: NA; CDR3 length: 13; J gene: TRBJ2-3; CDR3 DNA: TGTGCCAGCAGCCGTGGGGGCACAGATACGCAGTATTTT; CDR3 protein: CASSRGGTDTQYF
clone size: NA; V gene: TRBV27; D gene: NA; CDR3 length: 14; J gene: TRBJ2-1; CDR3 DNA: TGTGCCAGCGCCTCAATTGATCTTAGGGCTGAGCAGTTCTTC; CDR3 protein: CASASIDLRAEQFF
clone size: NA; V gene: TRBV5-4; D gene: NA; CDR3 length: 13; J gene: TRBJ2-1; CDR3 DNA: TGTGCCAGCAGCTTGGCTCAGGCCGGGGAGCAGTTCTTC; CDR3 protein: CASSLAQAGEQFF
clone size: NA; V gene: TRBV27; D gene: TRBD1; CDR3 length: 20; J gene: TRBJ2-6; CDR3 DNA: TGTGCCAGCAGTCTCCGGGACAGGGGGCCATCGAGCTCTGGGGCCAACGTCCTGACTTTC; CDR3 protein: CASSLRDRGPSSSGANVLTF
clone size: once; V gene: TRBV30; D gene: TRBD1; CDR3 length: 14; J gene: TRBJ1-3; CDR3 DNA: TGTGCCTGGAGCCGCTGGACAGGGGCAAACACCATATATTTT; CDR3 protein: CAWSRWTGANTIYF
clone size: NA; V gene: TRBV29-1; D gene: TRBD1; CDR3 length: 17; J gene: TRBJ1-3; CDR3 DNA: TGCAGCGTTGCAACCGGGACAGGAAGCTTCTCTGGAAACACCATATATTTT; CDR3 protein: CSVATGTGSFSGNTIYF
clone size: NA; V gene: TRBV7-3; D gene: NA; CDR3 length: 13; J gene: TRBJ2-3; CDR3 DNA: TGTGCCAGCAGCCGCACCCCCACAGATACGCAGTATTTT; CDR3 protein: CASSRTPTDTQYF
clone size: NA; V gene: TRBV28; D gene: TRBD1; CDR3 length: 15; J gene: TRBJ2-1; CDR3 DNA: TGTGCCAGCAGTTCGCACGGGACAGGGCTCAATGAGCAGTTCTTC; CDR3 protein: CASSSHGTGLNEQFF
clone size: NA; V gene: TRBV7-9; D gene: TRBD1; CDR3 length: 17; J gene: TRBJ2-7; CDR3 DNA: TGTGCCAGCAGCCGACAGCCTCCGGGACAGGCGTCCAACGAGCAGTACTTC; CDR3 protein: CASSRQPPGQASNEQYF
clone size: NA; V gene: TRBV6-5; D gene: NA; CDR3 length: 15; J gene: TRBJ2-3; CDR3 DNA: TGTGCCAGCAGGGAATCAGGGATGCACACAGATACGCAGTATTTT; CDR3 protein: CASRESGMHTDTQYF
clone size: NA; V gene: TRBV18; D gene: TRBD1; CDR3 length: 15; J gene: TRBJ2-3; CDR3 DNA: TGTGCCAGCTCCCAAAACCAGGGGGCGCAAGATACGCAGTATTTT; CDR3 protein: CASSQNQGAQDTQYF
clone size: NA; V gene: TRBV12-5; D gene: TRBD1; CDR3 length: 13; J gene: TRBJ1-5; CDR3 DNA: TGTGCTAGTGGGACAGGGGGTCGCCAGCCCCAGCATTTT; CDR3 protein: CASGTGGRQPQHF
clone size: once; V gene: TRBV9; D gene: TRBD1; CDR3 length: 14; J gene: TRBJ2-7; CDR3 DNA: TGTGCCAGCAGCGTAGAGGACAGGGTTTACGAGCAGTACTTC; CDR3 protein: CASSVEDRVYEQYF
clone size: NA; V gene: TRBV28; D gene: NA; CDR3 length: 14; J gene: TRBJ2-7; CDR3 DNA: TGTGCCAGCCTAAGTATAGCGGCATCCTACGAGCAGTACTTC; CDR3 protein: CASLSIAASYEQYF
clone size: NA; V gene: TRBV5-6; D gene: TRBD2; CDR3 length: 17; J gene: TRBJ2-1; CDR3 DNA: TGTGCCAGCAGCGGATGGGGGAAGCGGGAGGGGAACAATGAGCAGTTCTTC; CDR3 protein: CASSGWGKREGNNEQFF
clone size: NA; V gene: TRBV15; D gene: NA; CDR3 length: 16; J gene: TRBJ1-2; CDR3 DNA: TGTGCCACCAGCAGAGACACCTTCGGGGGACTCTATGGCTACACCTTC; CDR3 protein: CATSRDTFGGLYGYTF
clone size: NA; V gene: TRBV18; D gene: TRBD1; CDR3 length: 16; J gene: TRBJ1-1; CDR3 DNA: TGTGCCAGCTCACCATCCTACAGGGGACTGAACACTGAAGCTTTCTTT; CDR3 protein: CASSPSYRGLNTEAFF
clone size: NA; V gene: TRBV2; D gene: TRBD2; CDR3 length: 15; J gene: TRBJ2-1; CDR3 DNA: TGTGCCAGCAGTTCGACCCCGGGACTAGCGATAGAGCAGTTCTTC; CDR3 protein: CASSSTPGLAIEQFF
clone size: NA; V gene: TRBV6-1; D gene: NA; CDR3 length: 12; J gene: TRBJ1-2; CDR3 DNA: TGTGCCAGCCGGGACACGCAGTACGGCTACACCTTC; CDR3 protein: CASRDTQYGYTF
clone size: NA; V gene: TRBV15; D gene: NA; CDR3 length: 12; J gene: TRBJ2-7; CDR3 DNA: TGTGCCACCAGCAGAGATCGCTACGAGCAGTACTTC; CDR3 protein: CATSRDRYEQYF
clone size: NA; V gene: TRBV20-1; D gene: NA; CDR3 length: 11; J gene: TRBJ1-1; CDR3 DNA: TGCAGTGCTAGAGATGGTTTAGGGGCCTTCTTT; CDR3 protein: CSARDGLGAFF
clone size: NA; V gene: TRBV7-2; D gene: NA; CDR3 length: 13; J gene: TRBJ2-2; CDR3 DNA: TGTGCCAGCAGCGGATCGAACACCGGGGAGCTGTTTTTT; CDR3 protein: CASSGSNTGELFF
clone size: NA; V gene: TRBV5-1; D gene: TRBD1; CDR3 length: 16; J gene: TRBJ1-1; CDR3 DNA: TGCGCCAGCAGCTTGGAGGGGGACAGGGTTGGGACTGAAGCTTTCTTT; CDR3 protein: CASSLEGDRVGTEAFF
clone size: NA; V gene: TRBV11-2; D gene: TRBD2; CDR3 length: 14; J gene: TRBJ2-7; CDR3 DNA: TGTGCCAGCAGCTTAGTAGCGGGAGGATCCGAGCAGTACTTC; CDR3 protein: CASSLVAGGSEQYF
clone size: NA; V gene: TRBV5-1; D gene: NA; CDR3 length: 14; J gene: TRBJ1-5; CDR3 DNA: TGCGCCAGCAGCTTGCAGGGTGGCAATCAGCCCCAGCATTTT; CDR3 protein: CASSLQGGNQPQHF
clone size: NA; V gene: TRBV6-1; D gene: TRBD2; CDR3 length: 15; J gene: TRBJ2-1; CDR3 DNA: TGTGCCAGCAGCCTGACTGCGATCGGGAGGGATGAGCAGTTCTTC; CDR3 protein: CASSLTAIGRDEQFF
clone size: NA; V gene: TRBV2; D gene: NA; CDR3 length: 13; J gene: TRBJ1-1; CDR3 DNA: TGTGCCAGCAGCGGCGGGGGAGGGGCTGAAGCTTTCTTT; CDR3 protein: CASSGGGGAEAFF
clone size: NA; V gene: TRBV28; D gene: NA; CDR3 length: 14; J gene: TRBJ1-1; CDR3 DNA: TGTGCCAGCAGTTCCCCGACAGTGAACACTGAAGCTTTCTTT; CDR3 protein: CASSSPTVNTEAFF
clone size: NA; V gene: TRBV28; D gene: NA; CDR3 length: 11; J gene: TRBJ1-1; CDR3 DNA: TGTGCCAGCACCGATTACACTGAAGCTTTCTTT; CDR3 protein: CASTDYTEAFF
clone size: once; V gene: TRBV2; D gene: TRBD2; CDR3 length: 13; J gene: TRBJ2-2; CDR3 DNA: TGTGCCAGCTCGAAGCGGGAGCCCGGGGAGCTGTTTTTT; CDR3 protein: CASSKREPGELFF
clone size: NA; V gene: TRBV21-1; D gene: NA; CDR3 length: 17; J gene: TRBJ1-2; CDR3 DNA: TGTGCCAGCAGCAAATTTCGAGGGGGCGCGGAGGGCTATGGCTACACCTTC; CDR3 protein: CASSKFRGGAEGYGYTF
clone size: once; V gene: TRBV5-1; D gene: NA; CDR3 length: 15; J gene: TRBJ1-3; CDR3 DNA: TGCGCCAGCAGCTCGGGTCCCCAGGTTGGAAACACCATATATTTT; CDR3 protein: CASSSGPQVGNTIYF
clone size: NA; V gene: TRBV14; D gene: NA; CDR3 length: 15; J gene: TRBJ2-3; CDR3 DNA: TGTGCCAGCAGCCAAGGTCGGCACAGCACAGATACGCAGTATTTT; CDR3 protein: CASSQGRHSTDTQYF
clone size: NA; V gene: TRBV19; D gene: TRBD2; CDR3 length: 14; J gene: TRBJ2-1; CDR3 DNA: TGTGCCAGCACGCTAGCGGGCCGGAACATTGAGCAGTTCTTC; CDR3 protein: CASTLAGRNIEQFF
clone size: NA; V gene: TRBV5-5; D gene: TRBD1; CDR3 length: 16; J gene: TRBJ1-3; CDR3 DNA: TGTGCCAGCAGCTTTGGTCAGGGGGCGGCTGGAAACACCATATATTTT; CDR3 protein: CASSFGQGAAGNTIYF
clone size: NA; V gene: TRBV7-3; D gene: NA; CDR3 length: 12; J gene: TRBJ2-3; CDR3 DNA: TGTGCCAGCAGTCGGGATACAGATACGCAGTATTTT; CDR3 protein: CASSRDTDTQYF
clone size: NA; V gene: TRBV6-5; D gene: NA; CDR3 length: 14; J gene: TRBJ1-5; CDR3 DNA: TGTGCCAGCAGTTACTCGGGGGGCAATCAGCCCCAGCATTTT; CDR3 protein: CASSYSGGNQPQHF
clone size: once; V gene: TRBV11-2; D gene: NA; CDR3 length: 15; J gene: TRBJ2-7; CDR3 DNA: TGTGCCAGCAACTCCCGGGACTCAGGGTTGTACGAGCAGTACTTC; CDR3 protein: CASNSRDSGLYEQYF
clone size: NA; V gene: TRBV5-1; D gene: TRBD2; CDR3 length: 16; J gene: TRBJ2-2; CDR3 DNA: TGCGCCAGCAGCCAAGATGGCGGGAGGCCCACCGGGGAGCTGTTTTTT; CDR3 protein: CASSQDGGRPTGELFF
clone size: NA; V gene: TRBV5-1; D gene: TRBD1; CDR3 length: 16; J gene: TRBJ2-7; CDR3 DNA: TGCGCCAGCAGCTTGGGTGGACAGGGGTCGGCCTACGAGCAGTACTTC; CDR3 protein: CASSLGGQGSAYEQYF
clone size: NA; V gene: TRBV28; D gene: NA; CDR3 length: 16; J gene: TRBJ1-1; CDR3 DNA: TGTGCCAGCAGTCCTCAACATCGGGGCACGAACACTGAAGCTTTCTTT; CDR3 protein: CASSPQHRGTNTEAFF
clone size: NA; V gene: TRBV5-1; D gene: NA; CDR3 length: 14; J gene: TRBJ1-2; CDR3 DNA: TGCGCCAGCAGCTTGGATTTCCGGGACTATGGCTACACCTTC; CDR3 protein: CASSLDFRDYGYTF